This T cell receptor (beta chain) was found in a study of human T cells and chemical hapten exposure. Unfractionated whole blood served as the source for total RNA extraction. Separate cDNA molecules received unique molecular identifiers, which the library attached to them. Per the original methods: TCR counts had a median of about 99,000 per sample and spanned about 23,224 to 750,000. Via MiXCR, TCRdb re-called the 5' RACE reads, giving one row per CDR3 protein. The V and J calls and clone size come from TCRdb's table, not from the authors' own analysis. The sample consists of about 81,000 distinct CDR3 sequences, approximately 15% of them appearing once. This TCR derives from a female donor in good health.

This CDR3 is CASSGGTMNTEAFF. DNA of the CDR3: TGTGCCAGCAGCGGGGGGACAATGAACACTGAAGCTTTCTTT. The V and J genes are TRBV7-2 and TRBJ1-1; possible D gene TRBD1, 6 bases. The CDR3 is 14 amino acids. The V and J ends lost 5 bases and 0 bases respectively, with 10 bases between them. CDR1 is SGHTA, CDR2 FQGNSA, per germline.